This TCR beta chain was retrieved from a study of blood T cell repertoires in COVID-19. Study-wide background: Sample material is recorded as cDNA or gDNA derived from T cells, B-cell-depleted T cells, or PBMCs.

In this sample, this clone turned up a few times. J was trimmed by 9 bases and V by 2 bases; bases with no gene match: 5. The CDR3 spans 15 residues. The germline V gene has CDR1 MDHEN and CDR2 SYDVKM. Clones were sequenced by immunoSEQ multiplex PCR, and TCRdb holds only the in-frame ones, with some missing. Of around 250,000 clones listed, 88% are singletons. The chain is built from TRBV28 and TRBJ1-6, with 9 nucleotides matching TRBD1. What was sequenced was peripheral blood. This receptor was taken from a woman aged 70-85 years with COVID-19, enrolled during active disease. The CDR3 DNA reads as TGTGCCAGCAGTTTACGCGGACAGGGGAGTTCACCCCTCCACTTT. Amino acids: CASSLRGQGSSPLHF. The variable domain in full, completed from reference TRBV28 and TRBJ1-6, reads DVKVTQSSRYLVKRTGEKVFLECVQDMDHENMFWYRQDPGLGLRLIYFSYDVKMKEKGDIPEGYSVSREKKERFSLILESASTNQTSMYLCASSLRGQGSSPLHFGNGTRLTVT.